A selection of T cell receptor beta chains follows, all from one sample in a study of blood T cells in healthy people across ages. TCRdb re-called the 5' RACE reads with MiXCR, one entry per CDR3 protein. The repertoire consists of approximately 1.5 million distinct CDR3 sequences, with 42% occurring once and the leading ten covering about 4.1%. The specimen was blood. The receptors stem from a woman between 18 and 30 years old in good health. Each CDR3 is given with its conserved first and last residue. D genes are given only for firm matches. Part of the rows lack a size; the others show once, few, many or a class for expanded clones.

abundance: NA; v_gene: TRBV21-1; j_gene: TRBJ2-1; d_gene: NA; CDR3nt: TGTGCCAGCAGCAAAGTTATCCGGACAGGGTCTCGCATATGGCACTCCAATGAGCAGTTCTTC; CDR3aa: CASSKVIRTGSRIWHSNEQFF
abundance: few; v_gene: TRBV29-1; j_gene: TRBJ1-4; d_gene: NA; CDR3nt: TGCAGCGTTGAATCGGGGGCGCTTAATGAAAAACTGTTTTTT; CDR3aa: CSVESGALNEKLFF
abundance: few; v_gene: TRBV4-3; j_gene: TRBJ2-7; d_gene: TRBD2; CDR3nt: TGCGCCAGCAGCCAATGGGGAGGGCTCTCCTACGAGCAGTACTTC; CDR3aa: CASSQWGGLSYEQYF
abundance: NA; v_gene: TRBV7-9; j_gene: TRBJ1-1; d_gene: NA; CDR3nt: TGTGCCAGCAGCTTACACCACACTGAAGCTTTCTTT; CDR3aa: CASSLHHTEAFF
abundance: many; v_gene: TRBV4-1; j_gene: TRBJ1-2; d_gene: NA; CDR3nt: TGCGCCAGCAGCCACCCGGCCAGTAACTATGGCTACACCTTC; CDR3aa: CASSHPASNYGYTF
abundance: NA; v_gene: TRBV4-1; j_gene: TRBJ2-7; d_gene: NA; CDR3nt: TGCGCCAGCAGCCAAGGAAAGGGGTGGGACGAGCAGTACTTC; CDR3aa: CASSQGKGWDEQYF
abundance: NA; v_gene: TRBV7-9; j_gene: TRBJ1-1; d_gene: NA; CDR3nt: TGTGCCAGCAGCTACCGATCGAGAGGGGACACTGAAGCTTTCTTT; CDR3aa: CASSYRSRGDTEAFF
abundance: few; v_gene: TRBV4-3; j_gene: TRBJ2-3; d_gene: NA; CDR3nt: TGCGCCAGCAGCCAAGAGATTATGGATACGCAGTATTTT; CDR3aa: CASSQEIMDTQYF
abundance: NA; v_gene: TRBV27; j_gene: TRBJ1-1; d_gene: NA; CDR3nt: TGTGCCAGCAGGAGGCTGGGACTCCTTGCTGAAGCTTTCTTT; CDR3aa: CASRRLGLLAEAFF
abundance: few; v_gene: TRBV20-1; j_gene: TRBJ2-7; d_gene: TRBD1; CDR3nt: TGCAGTGCTCCCCGCCGGACAGGGGGCTGGTACAATGAGCAGTACTTC; CDR3aa: CSAPRRTGGWYNEQYF
abundance: few; v_gene: TRBV7-2; j_gene: TRBJ2-5; d_gene: NA; CDR3nt: TGTGCCAGCAGTCTTTTAGGGCAGAAAGAGACCCAGTACTTC; CDR3aa: CASSLLGQKETQYF
abundance: few; v_gene: TRBV20-1; j_gene: TRBJ2-7; d_gene: TRBD2; CDR3nt: TGCAGTGCTTATACTAGCGGGAGGGCATACGAGCAGTACTTC; CDR3aa: CSAYTSGRAYEQYF
abundance: NA; v_gene: TRBV4-2; j_gene: TRBJ2-1; d_gene: NA; CDR3nt: TGTGCCAGCAGCCAGAGAGCGGAGCAGTTCTTC; CDR3aa: CASSQRAEQFF
abundance: NA; v_gene: TRBV4-2; j_gene: TRBJ1-1; d_gene: NA; CDR3nt: TGTGCCAGCAGCCAAGCGAGCCGGGGCCAGCAGTTGGAACCTGAAGCTTTCTTT; CDR3aa: CASSQASRGQQLEPEAFF
abundance: NA; v_gene: TRBV16; j_gene: TRBJ2-7; d_gene: NA; CDR3nt: TGTGCCAGCAGCCAAGTTTATCTTCGGGGTAAGGCCTACGAGCAGTACTTC; CDR3aa: CASSQVYLRGKAYEQYF
abundance: NA; v_gene: TRBV20-1; j_gene: TRBJ1-5; d_gene: NA; CDR3nt: TGCAGTGCTAGAGATCGCGGACGGGGAAATAGCAATCAGCCCCAGCATTTT; CDR3aa: CSARDRGRGNSNQPQHF
abundance: few; v_gene: TRBV6-2/TRBV6-3; j_gene: TRBJ1-4; d_gene: NA; CDR3nt: TGTGCCAGCAGTTACTACCCGTTCGACAGACTCTACCATGAAAAACTGTTTTTT; CDR3aa: CASSYYPFDRLYHEKLFF
abundance: few; v_gene: TRBV20-1; j_gene: TRBJ2-1; d_gene: TRBD2; CDR3nt: TGCAGTGCTCCTCCCCAGCGGGAGGCTCAATACGGTGAGCAGTTCTTC; CDR3aa: CSAPPQREAQYGEQFF
abundance: few; v_gene: TRBV6-1; j_gene: TRBJ2-7; d_gene: NA; CDR3nt: TGTGCCAGCAGGGCACAGGGACCCTACGAGCAGTACTTC; CDR3aa: CASRAQGPYEQYF
abundance: few; v_gene: TRBV6-6; j_gene: TRBJ1-6; d_gene: TRBD1; CDR3nt: TGTGCCAGCAGTGCCTCCGACAGGGTGAATTCACCCCTCCACTTT; CDR3aa: CASSASDRVNSPLHF
abundance: few; v_gene: TRBV4-1; j_gene: TRBJ2-3; d_gene: NA; CDR3nt: TGCGCCAGCAGCCGACAGGGACTACGCACAGATACGCAGTATTTT; CDR3aa: CASSRQGLRTDTQYF
abundance: NA; v_gene: TRBV30; j_gene: TRBJ1-1; d_gene: NA; CDR3nt: TGTGCCGGGACCACCCTAGGGAATGCTTTCTTT; CDR3aa: CAGTTLGNAFF
abundance: NA; v_gene: TRBV6-2/TRBV6-3; j_gene: TRBJ1-1; d_gene: TRBD1; CDR3nt: TGTGCCAGCAGTTACCGGGACAGGGGGCTTAACACTGAAGCTTTCTTT; CDR3aa: CASSYRDRGLNTEAFF
abundance: NA; v_gene: TRBV6-4; j_gene: TRBJ2-3; d_gene: TRBD1; CDR3nt: TGTGCCAGCAGCTTGGGACAGGGGTATATGGATACGCAGTATTTT; CDR3aa: CASSLGQGYMDTQYF
abundance: NA; v_gene: TRBV9; j_gene: TRBJ2-1; d_gene: NA; CDR3nt: TGTGCCAGCAGCGTAGTAGGGCGGAGCTCCTACAATGAGCAGTTCTTC; CDR3aa: CASSVVGRSSYNEQFF